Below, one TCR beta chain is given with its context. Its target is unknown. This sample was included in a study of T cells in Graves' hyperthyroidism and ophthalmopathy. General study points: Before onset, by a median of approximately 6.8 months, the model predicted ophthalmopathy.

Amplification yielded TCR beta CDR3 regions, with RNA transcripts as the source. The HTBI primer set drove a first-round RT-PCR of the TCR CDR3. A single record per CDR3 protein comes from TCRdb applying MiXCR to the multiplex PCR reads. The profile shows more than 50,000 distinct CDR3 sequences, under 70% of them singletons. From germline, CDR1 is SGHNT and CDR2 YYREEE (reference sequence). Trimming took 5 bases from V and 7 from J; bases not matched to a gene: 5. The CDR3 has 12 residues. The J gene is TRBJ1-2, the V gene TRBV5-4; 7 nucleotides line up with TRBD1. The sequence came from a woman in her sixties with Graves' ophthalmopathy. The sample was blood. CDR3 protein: CASRGGAGGYTF. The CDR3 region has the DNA TGTGCCAGCAGAGGGGGCGCCGGTGGCTACACCTTC.